This T cell receptor beta chain was captured by sequencing in a study of T cells in women clearing cervical HPV infection. Study-level findings and limits: TRBV6-7 abundance was lower in cases than controls (roughly 0.12% versus 0.15%). Timing of associations relative to infection is unclear; T-cell subsets were not isolated.

Clones were sequenced by immunoSEQ multiplex PCR, and TCRdb holds only the in-frame ones, with some missing. The ten most abundant clones cover approximately 24% of a sample with 21,000 or so clones. Trimming shortened V by 4 bases and J by 6 bases, and 13 bases separated the two germline ends. This CDR3 has 13 residues. Germline loops: CDR1 SGHTA, CDR2 FQGNSA. Worth noting for this clone: Its target is unknown. The read terminates 3 residues ahead of where the CDR3 ends, so the germline J gene completes it.

V and J are TRBV7-2 and TRBJ2-7, with a possible D match to TRBD1 (5 bases). The receptor was derived from a woman aged 18 to 69 with a cervical HPV16 infection that either progressed to CIN3+ or cleared (not recorded which). The sequenced sample was blood buffy coat. The CDR3 loop is CASSSIRQGEQYF. The sequenced part of the CDR3 DNA is TGTGCCAGCAGCTCAATTAGGCAGGGCGAG. Full variable domain (outside the CDR3, taken from reference TRBV7-2 and TRBJ2-7): GAGVSQSPSNKVTEKGKDVELRCDPISGHTALYWYRQSLGQGLEFLIYFQGNSAPDKSGLPSDRFSAERTGGSVSTLTIQRTQQEDSAVYLCASSSIRQGEQYFGPGTRLTVT.